This T cell receptor (beta chain) came from a study of siplizumab effects on memory and regulatory T cells (dated by TCRdb to between 2018 and 2021). For context, the study as a whole: The study looked at the effect of siplizumab, an anti-CD2 antibody, on alloreactive T-cell subsets in allogeneic mixed lymphocyte reactions made from human PBMCs. What the authors observed across the whole study: The cumulative frequency of alloreactive sequences traceable to unstimulated CD4+ memory T cells was significantly reduced by siplizumab. No functional confirmation was obtained for the suppressive function of proliferating Tregs from siplizumab cultures. Because sequences below about 10^-5 frequency were poorly captured, only a minor fraction of alloreactive clones could be mapped to unstimulated subsets. About 75-96% of proliferating CD4+ or CD8+ clones could not be given a naive or memory phenotype. Among mappable alloreactive CD4+ clones, an average Treg-derived fraction of less than 70% was observed with siplizumab, compared with about 25% in control reactions. Greater diversity appeared to be present in unstimulated naive T cells than in memory T cells, and a substantial contribution to the alloresponse seemed to be made by naive cells.

Library prep was done by the immunoSEQ multiplex PCR assay. About 10^5 TCR templates per sample were assayed by the deep sequencing platform. Genomic DNA extracted from sorted T cells was the material used for TCRbeta CDR3 sequencing. In the original analysis: Clonal analysis of TCRbeta CDR3 data was done in the R programming language. Unstimulated samples were compared with post-reaction CFSE-low samples to define alloreactive CD4+ and CD8+ clones. Regulatory or non-regulatory origin of alloreactive CD4+ clones was assigned by matching sequences to the sorted unstimulated Treg and non-Treg repertoires. TCRdb obtained this table from immuneACCESS and retained in-frame rearrangements with V and J assigned. These tables miss some clones; where compared with another copy, unresolved V genes account for less than half of the shortfall, and the remainder is unexplained. The V and J calls and clone size were taken over from that table, and D and trimming were inferred from the DNA. The table for this sample lists 85,000 to 95,000 clones; about 93% of them were counted only once. Around 0.3% of the sample goes to the ten largest clones.

From its cysteine to its phenylalanine, the CDR3 spans 15 amino acids. Just the 45-base CDR3 DNA is kept, in frame starting at base 1. V was cut back by 2 bases and J by 8 bases, leaving a gap of 18 bases between them. The CDR1 and CDR2 encoded by the germline V gene (reference sequence) are LNHDA and SQIVND. With regard to this clone: What this receptor recognizes is not known. The record has no base qualities; no much larger clone is one base away.

TCRbeta CDR3 sequencing was performed on sorted unstimulated T cells and on proliferating T cells recovered from mixed lymphocyte reactions. Fresh whole blood from fewer than 11 HLA-typed healthy donors was used to isolate PBMCs. Unstimulated CD4+ non-regulatory T cells were FACS-sorted to map the origin of alloreactive clones. Material: non-Treg CD4+ T cells sorted from blood. The cell subset or site label corresponds to: FACS-sorted unstimulated CD4+ non-regulatory T cells. This TCR came from a human donor in good health. The sequence joins TRBV19 to TRBJ1-2, with TRBD1 perhaps the D gene, on 5 matching bases. The CDR3 region: CASSISPGQESGYTF. The DNA sequence is TGTGCCAGTAGTATATCCCCAGGGCAGGAGTCGGGCTACACCTTC.